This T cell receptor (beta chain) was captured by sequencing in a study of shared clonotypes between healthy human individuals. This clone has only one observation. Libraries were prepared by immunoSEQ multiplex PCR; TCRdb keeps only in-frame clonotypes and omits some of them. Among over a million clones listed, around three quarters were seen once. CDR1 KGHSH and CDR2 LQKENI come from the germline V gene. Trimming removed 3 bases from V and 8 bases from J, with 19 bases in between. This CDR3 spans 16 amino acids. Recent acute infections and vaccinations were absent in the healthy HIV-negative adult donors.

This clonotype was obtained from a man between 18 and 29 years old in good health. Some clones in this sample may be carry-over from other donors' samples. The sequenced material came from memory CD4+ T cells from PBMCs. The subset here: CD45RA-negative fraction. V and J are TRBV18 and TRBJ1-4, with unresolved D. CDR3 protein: CASSPTRMGAEEKLFF. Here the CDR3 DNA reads TGTGCCAGCTCACCGACCCGCATGGGAGCGGAAGAAAAACTGTTTTTT.